The present TCR beta chain was sequenced within a study of T cell responses to AZD1222 COVID-19 vaccine. Study overall: Pooling was applied to second doses at about 4 or about 12 weeks.

General study findings and limits: Researchers report vaccine-associated CD4 TCRs spanning spike, with dominance at 160-218 and 743-854. No repertoire was sampled before or during the peak T cell response, only after it.

As concerns this clone: Its antigen remains unknown.

Only in-frame clones appear in the TCRdb table, and some are missing; sequencing was by immunoSEQ multiplex PCR. The sample lists 150,000 or so clones, 80% to 95% seen once, with approximately 4% in the top ten. V gave up 6 bases and J gave up 4 bases; unmatched junction bases: 5. This CDR3 comprises 15 residues. Germline lookup yields CDR1 MGHDK and CDR2 SYGVNS. The clonotype originates from an adult in good health. This chain connects TRBV25-1 to TRBJ2-1; 11 positions agree with TRBD2. The source was peripheral blood, collected on day 0 of AZD1222 vaccination. The CDR3 region is CASSLTSGSYNEQFF. CDR3 coding DNA: TGTGCCAGCAGCCTCACTAGCGGGAGTTACAATGAGCAGTTCTTC.